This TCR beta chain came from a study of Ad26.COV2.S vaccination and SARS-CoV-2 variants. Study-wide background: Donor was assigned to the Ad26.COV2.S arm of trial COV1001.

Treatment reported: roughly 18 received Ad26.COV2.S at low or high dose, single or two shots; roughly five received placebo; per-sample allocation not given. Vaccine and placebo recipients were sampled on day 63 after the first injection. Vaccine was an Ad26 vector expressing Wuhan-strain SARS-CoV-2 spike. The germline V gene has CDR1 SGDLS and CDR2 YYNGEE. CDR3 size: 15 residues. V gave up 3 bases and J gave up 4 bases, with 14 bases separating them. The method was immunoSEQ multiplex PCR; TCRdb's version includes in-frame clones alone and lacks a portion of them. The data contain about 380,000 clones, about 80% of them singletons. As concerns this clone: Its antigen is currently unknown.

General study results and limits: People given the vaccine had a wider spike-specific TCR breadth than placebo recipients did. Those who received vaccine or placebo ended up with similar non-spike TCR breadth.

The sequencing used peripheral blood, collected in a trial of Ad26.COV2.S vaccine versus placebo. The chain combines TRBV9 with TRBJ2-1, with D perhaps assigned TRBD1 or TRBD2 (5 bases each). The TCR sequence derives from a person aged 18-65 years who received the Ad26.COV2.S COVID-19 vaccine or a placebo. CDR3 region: CASSAEGDHYNEQFF. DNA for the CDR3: TGTGCCAGCAGCGCGGAAGGGGACCATTACAATGAGCAGTTCTTC.